Following are 10 T cell receptor beta chains from one sample sequenced in a study of blood T cell repertoires in COVID-19. Sequencing used immunoSEQ multiplex PCR; TCRdb keeps in-frame clones, though not all of them. The table records hundreds of thousands of clones, about 91% of them present only once. Source material: peripheral blood. These receptors originate from a woman under 40 who had recovered from COVID-19.

The genes are TRBV5-6 and TRBJ2-5, with 9 bases fitting TRBD2. Germline V gene lookup returns CDR1 SGHDT and CDR2 YYEEEE. This CDR3 contains 16 residues. Trimming took 2 bases from V and 1 from J; bases not matched to a gene: 6. The chain's CDR3 is CASSFRLAGVQETQYF. The CDR3 region has the DNA TGTGCCAGCAGCTTTAGATTAGCGGGGGTCCAAGAGACCCAGTACTTC.

V is TRBV6-1 and J is TRBJ2-7; possible D gene TRBD1, 5 bases. From germline, CDR1 is MNHNS and CDR2 SASEGT. The CDR3 extends over 13 amino acids. Deletions cut 8 bases from V and 3 bases from J, with 14 bases between. The chain's CDR3 is CASSQAGYYEQYF. DNA of the CDR3: TGTGCCAGCTCACAGGCAGGGTACTACGAGCAGTACTTC.

The chain employs TRBV10-3 and TRBJ2-5; 8 bases match TRBD1. J lost 2 bases, V lost 6 bases, and 2 bases had no gene match. The CDR3 consists of 13 residues. Per germline, CDR1 ENHRY and CDR2 SYGVKD. The CDR3: CAIRGQAQETQYF. The CDR3 coding sequence is TGTGCCATCAGGGGACAGGCTCAAGAGACCCAGTACTTC.

The chain employs TRBV4-3 and TRBJ1-1, with D unresolved. The CDR3 contains 13 residues. Germline CDR1 LGHNA, CDR2 YSLEER. V lost 1 base and J 4 bases, leaving 7 bases between the germline ends. For the CDR3, the DNA is TGCGCCAGCAGCCAAGCGAGGAGCACTGAAGCTTTCTTT. Translating it yields CASSQARSTEAFF.

This chain links TRBV18 with TRBJ1-4; TRBD1 matches 7 bases. Looked up from germline, CDR1 is KGHSH and CDR2 is LQKENI. This CDR3 is 12 amino acids long. V gave up 4 bases and J gave up 8 bases; unmatched junction bases: 1. CDR3: CASSQGAEKLFF. The CDR3 DNA sequence: TGTGCCAGCTCACAGGGGGCGGAAAAACTGTTTTTT.

V and J are TRBV6-5 and TRBJ1-1, with D possibly being TRBD1 (5 bases). The V and J ends lost 2 bases and 2 bases respectively, with 12 bases between them. The germline V gene has CDR1 MNHEY and CDR2 SVGAGI. The CDR3 totals 15 residues. CDR3 loop: CASSYTGSRNTEAFF. The CDR3 DNA follows: TGTGCCAGCAGTTACACAGGCAGCCGCAACACTGAAGCTTTCTTT.

V and J are TRBV7-2 and TRBJ1-1; no firm D call. The CDR3 length is 13 residues. Trimming cost V 1 base and J 1 base, with 4 bases left between them. CDR1 and CDR2 from the germline V gene are SGHTA and FQGNSA. CDR3 region: CASSLVRNTEAFF. The CDR3 DNA is TGTGCCAGCAGCTTAGTTAGGAACACTGAAGCTTTCTTT.

This chain uses TRBV5-1 with TRBJ2-1, with D perhaps matching TRBD1 (5 bases). V dropped 6 bases and J dropped 6 bases, with 16 bases sitting between them. Per germline, CDR1 SGHRS and CDR2 YFSETQ. This CDR3 comprises 14 residues. The CDR3 protein is CASKSQGWGNEQFF. CDR3 DNA: TGCGCCAGCAAGAGTCAGGGTTGGGGCAATGAGCAGTTCTTC.

The chain uses TRBV5-1 and TRBJ1-2; D is unresolved. Germline lookup yields CDR1 SGHRS and CDR2 YFSETQ. This CDR3 spans 14 amino acids. V lost 0 bases to trimming and J lost 1 base, with 7 bases between them. The CDR3 region has the DNA TGCGCCAGCAGCTTGGCCGCGTTTAACTATGGCTACACCTTC. Protein sequence: CASSLAAFNYGYTF.

The count of this clone is one. The chain carries TRBV19 and TRBJ2-5, with no clear D. CDR3 length: 13 amino acids. The germline CDR1 and CDR2 sequences are LNHDA and SQIVND (reference sequence). V lost 4 bases to trimming and J lost 2 bases, with 8 bases between them. This CDR3 reads CASSNTWQETQYF. CDR3 nucleotides: TGTGCCAGTAGTAACACCTGGCAAGAGACCCAGTACTTC.